Listed here is a single T cell receptor beta chain. These data belong to a study of blood T cell repertoires in COVID-19. Here immunoSEQ multiplex PCR was the method, and the copy in TCRdb shows in-frame clones only, minus some. The sample contains approximately 360,000 clones, 80% to 90% of which appear only once. The sequence derives from a man between 35 and 55 years old in a cohort exposed to, infected with or recovered from COVID-19 (not recorded which). Sequencing used PBMCs or T cells enriched from blood (not recorded which).

Written as DNA, the CDR3 is TGTGCCAGCGTACCAACGACAGGGTATGGCTACACCTTC. It translates to CASVPTTGYGYTF. V usage is TRBV2 and J usage is TRBJ1-2, with TRBD1 identical over 7 bases. The germline V gene encodes CDR1 SNHLY and CDR2 FYNNEI. V shed 8 bases and J 5 bases; nucleotides not matched to a gene: 8. CDR3 length equals 13 residues. The entire variable domain, with the rest obtained from reference TRBV2 and TRBJ1-2, is as follows: EPEVTQTPSHQVTQMGQEVILRCVPISNHLYFYWYRQILGQKVEFLVSFYNNEISEKSEIFDDQFSVERPDGSNFTLKIRSTKLEDSAMYFCASVPTTGYGYTFGSGTRLTVV.